A selection of T cell receptor beta chains follows, all from one sample in a study of T-cell reconstitution after alpha-beta-depleted transplantation in children. Using its own MiXCR run on the PCR reads, TCRdb lists one record per CDR3 protein. The sample has fewer than 1 million distinct CDR3 sequences; approximately 15% are singletons. The sample in question was PBMCs, mostly from graft donor cells, obtained 360 days after TCRalphabeta/CD19-depleted stem cell transplant. The receptors come from a male patient younger than 18 who had a stem cell transplant for acute lymphoblastic leukemia, so the T cells may come from the graft donor. Both conserved end residues are part of each CDR3. The D gene is left open where the match is weak. Not every row has a clone size; where given, it reads once, few, many or a size class.

cdr3_aa cdr3_nt j_call d_call clone_size v_call
CASSSTRPAGRFSGELFF TGTGCCAGCAGTTCTACCCGCCCTGCGGGGAGGTTTTCTGGGGAGCTGTTTTTT TRBJ2-2 - few TRBV12-3/TRBV12-4
CASRHTGANTEAFF TGTGCCAGCAGACACACAGGGGCGAACACTGAAGCTTTCTTT TRBJ1-1 TRBD1 - TRBV12-3/TRBV12-4
CSVRGGLAPTNYEQYF TGCAGCGTGCGGGGCGGACTAGCCCCGACGAACTACGAGCAGTACTTC TRBJ2-7 TRBD2 few TRBV29-1
CATSGRPGLKNIQYF TGTGCCACCAGCGGACGACCGGGGCTCAAAAACATTCAGTACTTC TRBJ2-4 - many TRBV15
CSAIGQASTDTQYF TGCAGTGCCATAGGACAGGCTAGCACAGATACGCAGTATTTT TRBJ2-3 TRBD1 - TRBV20-1
CASSFTGTSGTGELFF TGTGCCAGCAGCTTTACCGGGACTAGCGGCACCGGGGAGCTGTTTTTT TRBJ2-2 TRBD2 few TRBV7-2
CASSLWASGSNEQFF TGCGCCAGCAGCTTGTGGGCTAGCGGGAGCAATGAGCAGTTCTTC TRBJ2-1 TRBD2 - TRBV5-1
CASSRTGSNSPLHF TGTGCCAGCAGTCGGACAGGGAGTAATTCACCCCTCCACTTT TRBJ1-6 TRBD1 - TRBV12-3/TRBV12-4
CASSQGGRASGELFF TGCGCCAGCAGCCAAGGCGGGAGGGCTAGCGGGGAGCTGTTTTTT TRBJ2-2 TRBD2 - TRBV4-1
CASSLVSGGETQYF TGCGCCAGCAGCTTGGTTTCGGGAGGAGAGACCCAGTACTTC TRBJ2-5 TRBD2 few TRBV5-1
CASRERENEQFF TGCGCCAGCAGAGAGCGCGAGAATGAGCAGTTCTTC TRBJ2-1 - few TRBV5-1
CASSQGTDFYSYEQYF TGTGCCAGCAGCCAGGGGACGGATTTCTACTCCTACGAGCAGTACTTC TRBJ2-7 - - TRBV4-2
CASSSRQNATNEKLFF TGTGCCAGCAGCTCTCGACAGAATGCAACTAATGAAAAACTGTTTTTT TRBJ1-4 - few TRBV11-2
CASAILSRRTDTQYF TGTGCCAGCGCGATCTTAAGCCGTCGCACAGATACGCAGTATTTT TRBJ2-3 - - TRBV7-8
CASSLAAGWAKNIQYF TGCGCCAGCAGCTTGGCCGCGGGGTGGGCCAAAAACATTCAGTACTTC TRBJ2-4 - few TRBV5-1
CASSAKSSGTLSEQYF TGTGCCAGCAGCGCCAAGTCTTCCGGGACCCTCTCCGAGCAGTACTTC TRBJ2-7 - few TRBV7-9
CASSYTSGRTYEQYF TGTGCCAGCAGTTACACTAGCGGGAGAACCTACGAGCAGTACTTC TRBJ2-7 TRBD2 few TRBV6-2/TRBV6-3
CASSFGADLLNEQYF TGTGCCAGCAGTTTTGGGGCAGACCTTTTGAACGAGCAGTACTTC TRBJ2-7 - - TRBV12-3/TRBV12-4
CSAATPRFPPDNEQFF TGCAGTGCTGCGACCCCCAGATTTCCTCCGGACAATGAGCAGTTCTTC TRBJ2-1 - few TRBV20-1
CSVEGWRAGNTIYF TGCAGCGTTGAAGGGTGGAGGGCTGGAAACACCATATATTTT TRBJ1-3 - - TRBV29-1
CAISESVWGVSPLHF TGTGCCATCAGTGAGTCTGTTTGGGGGGTTTCACCCCTCCACTTT TRBJ1-6 - few TRBV10-3
CASSHGEGGGLVVPSSGNTIYF TGTGCCAGCAGTCATGGCGAAGGCGGGGGCCTGGTGGTCCCTAGCTCTGGAAACACCATATATTTT TRBJ1-3 - - TRBV6-9
CSVWASSTDTQYF TGCAGCGTTTGGGCGTCGAGCACAGATACGCAGTATTTT TRBJ2-3 - - TRBV29-1
CASSWREGYEQFF TGTGCCAGCAGTTGGCGGGAGGGCTATGAGCAGTTCTTC TRBJ2-1 TRBD2 - TRBV12-3/TRBV12-4
CSVEGNRLPYEQYF TGCAGCGTTGAAGGCAACAGGTTACCCTACGAGCAGTACTTC TRBJ2-7 - few TRBV29-1
CASSRQRRNTIYF TGTGCCAGCAGTCGACAGCGGCGAAACACCATATATTTT TRBJ1-3 - few TRBV14
CASRPTGAADTQYF TGTGCCAGCAGGCCCACAGGGGCAGCTGATACGCAGTATTTT TRBJ2-3 TRBD1 - TRBV12-3/TRBV12-4
CASSQDLTGGNYEQYF TGTGCCAGCAGCCAAGATTTGACAGGGGGAAACTACGAGCAGTACTTC TRBJ2-7 TRBD1 few TRBV4-2
CASSSPPGLAGPTGELFF TGTGCCAGCAGCTCCCCCCCCGGACTAGCGGGACCTACCGGGGAGCTGTTTTTT TRBJ2-2 TRBD2 few TRBV9
CATSDWFQETQYF TGTGCCACCAGTGATTGGTTTCAAGAGACCCAGTACTTC TRBJ2-5 - many TRBV24-1
CASSRAGTGIREQYF TGTGCCAGCAGTCGAGCCGGGACAGGGATAAGGGAGCAGTACTTC TRBJ2-7 TRBD1 - TRBV12-3/TRBV12-4
CTSSQDLSFEQYF TGCACCAGCAGCCAAGATCTGAGTTTCGAGCAGTACTTC TRBJ2-7 - many TRBV1
CASSSLWGNTEAFF TGTGCCAGCAGCTCCCTGTGGGGGAACACTGAAGCTTTCTTT TRBJ1-1 - few TRBV11-2
CASSPRRRVRDTQYF TGTGCCAGCTCACCACGACGGAGAGTACGAGATACGCAGTATTTT TRBJ2-3 - - TRBV18
CAISDGQTYEQYF TGTGCCATCAGTGACGGACAAACCTACGAGCAGTACTTC TRBJ2-7 - few TRBV10-3
CASRRGQGLNGELFF TGTGCCAGCAGGCGGGGACAGGGATTAAACGGGGAGCTGTTTTTT TRBJ2-2 TRBD1 few TRBV7-8
CASSLGQGVASTDTQYF TGCGCCAGCAGCTTGGGACAGGGTGTAGCGTCCACAGATACGCAGTATTTT TRBJ2-3 TRBD1 - TRBV5-1
CASSWGGTSYNEQFF TGCGCCAGCAGCTGGGGCGGGACCTCCTACAATGAGCAGTTCTTC TRBJ2-1 - many TRBV5-1
CASSPLVAGSYNEQFF TGTGCCAGCTCACCACTAGTGGCGGGGTCCTACAATGAGCAGTTCTTC TRBJ2-1 - - TRBV18
CASSYIRAGYTDTQYF TGTGCCAGCAGTTACATAAGGGCGGGGTACACAGATACGCAGTATTTT TRBJ2-3 - few TRBV6-5
CSARQYRGKTEAFF TGCAGTGCTAGACAATACAGGGGGAAAACTGAAGCTTTCTTT TRBJ1-1 TRBD1 - TRBV20-1
CASSSPLRRGYTF TGTGCCAGCAGCTCCCCCTTGAGGAGAGGCTACACCTTC TRBJ1-2 - many TRBV7-8
CASSSVDRGYEQYF TGTGCCAGCAGCTCAGTCGACAGGGGATACGAGCAGTACTTC TRBJ2-7 TRBD1 few TRBV7-6
CASSLVGLLARSSYNEQFF TGTGCCAGCAGCTTAGTGGGGCTGCTAGCGCGAAGCTCCTACAATGAGCAGTTCTTC TRBJ2-1 - few TRBV11-2